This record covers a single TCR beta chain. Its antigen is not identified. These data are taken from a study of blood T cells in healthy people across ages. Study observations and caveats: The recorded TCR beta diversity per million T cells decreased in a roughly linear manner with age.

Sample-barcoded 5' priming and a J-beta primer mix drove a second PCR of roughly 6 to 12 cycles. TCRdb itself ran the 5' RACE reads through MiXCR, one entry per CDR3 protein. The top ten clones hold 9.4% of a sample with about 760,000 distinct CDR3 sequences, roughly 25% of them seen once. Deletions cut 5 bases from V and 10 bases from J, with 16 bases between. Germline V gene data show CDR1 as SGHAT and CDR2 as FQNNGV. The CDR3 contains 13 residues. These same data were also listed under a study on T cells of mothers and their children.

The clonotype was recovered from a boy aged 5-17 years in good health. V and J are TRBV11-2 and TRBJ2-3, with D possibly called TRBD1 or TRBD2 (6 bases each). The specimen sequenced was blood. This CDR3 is CASSIYGGHPQYF. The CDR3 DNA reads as TGTGCCAGCAGCATATATGGGGGGCATCCGCAGTATTTT. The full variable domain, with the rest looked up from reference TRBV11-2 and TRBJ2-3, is EAGVAQSPRYKIIEKRQSVAFWCNPISGHATLYWYQQILGQGPKLLIQFQNNGVVDDSQLPKDRFSAERLKGVDSTLKIQPAKLEDSAVYLCASSIYGGHPQYFGPGTRLTVL.